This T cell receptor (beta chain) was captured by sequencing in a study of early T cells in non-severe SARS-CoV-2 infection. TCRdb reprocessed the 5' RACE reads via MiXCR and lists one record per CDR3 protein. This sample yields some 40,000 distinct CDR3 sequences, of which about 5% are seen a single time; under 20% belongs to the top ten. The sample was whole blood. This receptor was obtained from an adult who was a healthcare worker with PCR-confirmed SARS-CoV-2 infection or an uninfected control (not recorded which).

CDR3 DNA: TGCAGTGCTAGACTTGGACCCCAAGAGACCCAGTACTTC. Encoded protein: CSARLGPQETQYF. The rearrangement joins TRBV20-1 to TRBJ2-5, with unresolved D. This CDR3 has 13 residues. CDR1 and CDR2 from the germline V gene are DFQATT and SNEGSKA (reference sequence). Trimming removed 2 bases from V and 1 base from J, with 8 bases in between.